This TCR beta chain was recovered during a study of cytomegalovirus exposure and HLA in healthy donors listed by TCRdb under 2017. In terms of the full investigation: According to an earlier analysis of a few hundred of the donors, about 180 million T cells yielded roughly 110 million unique TCR beta sequences and more than 250 Gb of sequence data. Approximately 330 gigabases of sequencing data and around 90 million unique TCR sequences made up an early release that covered several hundred HLA-typed donors. Of the approximately 400 genotyped donors, roughly 80% were placed in the genetic ancestry cluster associated with self-reported Caucasian donors. The aim of the study was to test whether cataloging public T cell receptors could identify signatures of past pathogen exposure. The study profiled the T cell repertoires of hundreds of subjects by immunosequencing and related them to cytomegalovirus serostatus. Along with the roughly 700-subject first cohort, a separate validation cohort of over 90 different subjects was used. High-throughput TCR immunosequencing, statistical association of individual TCRs with disease status, and machine learning were combined to predict cytomegalovirus infection status. A later analysis re-examined previously published TCR beta repertoires from roughly 720 donors and added high-resolution HLA genotyping to investigate patterns of TCR occurrence. In the later analysis, no new phenotypic data were used to find candidate immune exposures; instead, reliance was placed on TCR beta sequences and their occurrence across donors. To decide whether each TCR beta V gene segment behaved as functional or pseudogenic, an earlier analysis of some 570 of the donors relied on high-throughput TCR beta sequencing. Alongside the repertoire data, information on donor age, sex, ethnicity and CMV serostatus was compiled. A later genetic analysis took genome-wide SNP genotypes for about three fifths of the roughly 670 donors and used that subset as a discovery cohort. Every discovery cohort repertoire had been produced on one sequencing platform. Class I and class II HLA loci were covered by the typing at four-digit resolution. Typing coverage differed by locus: A, B, C, DRB1 and DQB1 were typed in roughly 620-630 donors, DQA1 in approximately 520, DPA1 in around 580, and DPB1 in just under 490. Roughly 5 DR-DQ haplotypes were handled as single units for association and clustering, since linkage in the cohort was strong. Across 300 to 500 genotyped donors of the cohort, an average of about 240,000 unique TCR beta nucleotide sequences per donor were sequenced, and around 20% of those sequences were non-productive.

The CDR1 and CDR2 encoded by the germline V gene are SGHRS and YFSETQ. Counted from cysteine to phenylalanine, this CDR3 has 16 amino acids. Just CDR3 DNA is preserved here, 48 bases in frame from base 1. V sheds 2 bases and J sheds 0 bases, leaving 12 bases between their ends. About this clone: The specificity of this receptor is unknown. Within one base of it there is no much larger clone, and no base qualities were kept.

The protocol used for the library was the immunoSEQ multiplex PCR assay. The multiplex PCR relied on a mix of 60 forward primers for TCR Vbeta segments and 13 reverse primers for TCR Jbeta segments. A multiplex PCR assay on genomic DNA amplified the CDR3 region of rearranged TCR beta genes. The amplified TCR beta libraries were sequenced on the Illumina HiSeq System as 87-base-pair reads. The source study handled its data this way. In a later analysis, tens of millions of unique TCR beta chains were counted across the 500 to 850 repertoires, and roughly 10 million of these chains were shared by at least two donors. A nearest-neighbor algorithm error-corrected the raw reads and collapsed the reads into unique sequences, merging closely related sequences to remove PCR and sequencing errors. To assign V, D and J gene segments, CDR3 sequences were aligned to IMGT reference sequences. Each retained sequence needed at least a six-nucleotide match to both a V gene segment and a J gene segment. A rearrangement counted as productive if the CDR3 had no stop codons and remained in frame with V and J, and every other rearrangement counted as non-productive. Following IMGT convention, CDR3 was defined as the stretch from the second conserved V-encoded cysteine up to the conserved J-encoded phenylalanine. In an earlier analysis of around 600 of the donors, sequences lacking an unambiguous match to a single V gene segment were excluded. In an earlier analysis of several hundred of the donors, a V segment was called functional when productive rearrangements were above 56.7%, and segregating when the standard deviation between donors exceeded 5%. To diagnose cytomegalovirus status from the catalog of TCR beta chain sequences, a statistical classification framework was built. A later analysis assigned V and J genes by comparing TCR nucleotide sequences with IMGT/GENE-DB human TR gene sequences. In a later analysis, CDR3 sequences and most-parsimonious VDJ recombination scenarios were assigned using the TCRdist pipeline. A later analysis defined each TCR beta chain by its CDR3 amino acid sequence plus V-gene family, and excluded reads lacking a unique V-gene family. As a way to deal with suspected cross-contamination and a sequencing artifact, a later analysis dropped roughly 620 nucleotide sequences that were highly shared and had low generation probability. In a later analysis, a clonal expansion index was calculated for each public chain from normalized within-repertoire ranks of inferred template counts. In a later analysis, generation probabilities were computed with a VDJ recombination model fitted to out-of-frame rearrangements, and the resulting probabilities were checked against IGoR. In a later analysis, TCR-TCR, TCR-HLA and TCR-CMV co-occurrence was scored with hypergeometric tests, and a repertoire-size bias correction was applied to TCR pairs. A later analysis estimated false discovery rates by permuting HLA or CMV assignments 20 times. A later analysis grouped co-occurring TCRs with DBSCAN, adding TCRdist sequence similarity when clustering within HLA-allele-positive subsets. Repertoires with fewer than 30,000 or more than 120,000 public chains, plus five repertoires with anomalous nucleotide sharing, were excluded from co-occurrence clustering. Sourced from immuneACCESS, this table was stored by TCRdb with only in-frame sequences that have V and J called. A share of the clones is absent; for the studies checked, an unresolved V gene accounts for under half, and the remainder has no known explanation. That table supplies the V and J calls and clone size; D and trimming were determined from the DNA. Here the sample has some 190,000 clones; 80% to 90% occur a single time. Approximately 0.31% of the sample is in the top ten clones.

In total, just over 650 healthy bone marrow donors made up the cohort. At the time of sampling, every cohort member was nominally healthy, though immune exposures that went unrecorded were likely present. The donor was CMV seronegative and belonged to the group of over 300 seronegative cohort members. A peripheral blood sample was collected from each donor, and TCR beta sequencing was performed on peripheral blood mononuclear cells. The Qiagen DNeasy Blood Extraction Kit was used to extract genomic DNA from the blood cell samples. What the authors observed across the whole study: Because some donors lacked HLA typing at each locus, the association tests relied only on the typed subset. Cytomegalovirus status was reported to be diagnosed by the classifier with high specificity and sensitivity in both the original and validation cohorts. According to a later analysis, TCR association rates differed among HLA loci, with DRB1 alleles showing the most associated TCRs and HLA-C alleles showing the fewest. Three of the identified cytomegalovirus-associated TCR beta chains were confirmed in vitro to be specific for cytomegalovirus antigens. The presence/absence analyses assumed that sequencing depth was roughly uniform across donors, and that assumption may not be true. The sequencing pipeline was judged likely to have produced a cluster of highly shared sequence variants as a technical artifact. In an earlier analysis of approximately 590 of the donors, most TCR beta V segments were observed in productive rearrangements about 90% or about 30% of the time, broadly matching IMGT annotations. Because counts were too low, about 18 rarely observed V segments, including chromosome 9 orphons, were left out of the earlier analysis of several hundred of the donors. In a later analysis, HLA-associated TCR beta chains were found to be more clonally expanded and to have lower generation probabilities than equally common non-associated chains. In a later genetic analysis, fewer N-insertions in productive TCRs were reported among donors in an Asian-associated ancestry cluster than the approximately 710-donor mean. Linkage disequilibrium might explain the correlated functional status among segregating V segments, but an unknown experimental factor could not be excluded. V-gene and J-gene trimming of TCR beta chains was associated with a missense DCLRE1C variant in a later genetic analysis, and the association was replicated in an independent cohort. Strong co-occurrence of HLA alleles, especially DR and DQ, made assigning TCR associations to individual alleles difficult. Only TCR beta chains were sequenced in this cohort, and the absence of alpha or paired-chain data limited detectable features. Across donors, most TCR sequences were observed very rarely, whereas some public TCRs were present in many individuals. The 87-base-pair reads could not distinguish some IMGT-functional V segments, including TRBV6-2 and TRBV6-3, so those segments were excluded. For the cohort, immune exposure information was limited to CMV serostatus. A later analysis found that most CMV-associated TCR beta chains appeared HLA-restricted, with HLA associations seemingly driven largely by CMV exposure. A further reported finding was that TCR beta sequences accurately predicted the HLA-A and HLA-B alleles for most subjects in the first cohort. In a later analysis, around 17,000 TCR beta sequences were associated with specific HLA alleles at a false discovery rate of 0.05. The authors suggested that the approach could potentially be extended to other disease states and immunological phenotypes. A later analysis reported that several top co-occurrence clusters appeared linked to parvovirus B19, influenza, CMV and Epstein-Barr virus. In the study, 164 TCR beta chains were listed as associated with cytomegalovirus.

Sequencing used PBMCs. The receptor comes from a woman in her twenties or thirties in good health and CMV-seronegative. The chain joins TRBV5-1 to TRBJ1-3; TRBD1 is a weak D gene call, 6 bases matching. The DNA sequence is given as TGCGCCAGCAGCTTAGAGGGACACCTCTCTGGAAACACCATATATTTT. It specifies CASSLEGHLSGNTIYF.